This is a list of T cell receptor beta chains from one sample in a study of blood T cell repertoires in COVID-19. Data came from immunoSEQ multiplex PCR; TCRdb stores just in-frame clones and leaves some out. The sample lists about 330,000 clones, around 90% occurring once. The sequenced sample was peripheral blood. All receptors come from a man aged 25-40 years with COVID-19, enrolled during active disease. Both conserved end residues are part of each CDR3. A D gene is named only where the DNA matches it firmly. Clone size is stated in some rows and not others, as once, few, many or a class when expanded.

clone_size	j_call	d_call	v_call	cdr3_aa	cdr3_nt
NA	TRBJ2-7	TRBD1	TRBV19	CASSIIRDRSYEQYF	TGTGCCAGTAGTATTATCCGGGACAGGTCCTACGAGCAGTACTTC
NA	TRBJ2-7	NA	TRBV28	CASSQLTGPSYEQYF	TGTGCCAGCAGTCAACTCACAGGGCCCTCCTACGAGCAGTACTTC
NA	TRBJ2-7	TRBD2	TRBV19	CASSIGLAVSYEQYF	TGTGCCAGTAGTATTGGACTAGCGGTATCCTACGAGCAGTACTTC
NA	TRBJ2-7	NA	TRBV9	CASSVGLYRYEQYF	TGTGCCAGCAGCGTAGGATTGTACAGATACGAGCAGTACTTC
NA	TRBJ2-5	NA	TRBV4-1	CASSQAVRNGGETQYF	TGCGCCAGCAGCCAAGCTGTCCGGAATGGGGGGGAGACCCAGTACTTC
NA	TRBJ2-1	NA	TRBV7-9	CASTLWDSGNEQFF	TGTGCCAGCACCCTGTGGGACTCAGGCAATGAGCAGTTCTTC
NA	TRBJ1-1	TRBD1	TRBV18	CASSPIWTGGGGMNTEAFF	TGTGCCAGCTCACCGATTTGGACAGGGGGAGGGGGCATGAACACTGAAGCTTTCTTT
NA	TRBJ1-3	TRBD1	TRBV5-6	CASLQGAAGNTIYF	TGTGCCAGCCTTCAGGGGGCTGCTGGAAACACCATATATTTT
NA	TRBJ2-1	TRBD1	TRBV27	CASSSGQGSYNEQFF	TGTGCCAGCAGTTCGGGACAGGGAAGCTACAATGAGCAGTTCTTC
NA	TRBJ2-3	NA	TRBV12-1	CATENIVPDRRHTDTQYF	TGTGCCACCGAAAACATTGTCCCGGACAGGCGTCACACAGATACGCAGTATTTT
NA	TRBJ2-2	NA	TRBV7-2	CASSLVSSANTGELFF	TGTGCCAGCAGCTTAGTTTCTTCCGCGAACACCGGGGAGCTGTTTTTT
NA	TRBJ1-1	NA	TRBV5-6	CASSLSTEAFF	TGTGCCAGCAGCCTTAGCACTGAAGCTTTCTTT
NA	TRBJ2-2	TRBD2	TRBV5-1	CASSLEAGVNTGELFF	TGCGCCAGCAGCTTGGAAGCGGGGGTTAACACCGGGGAGCTGTTTTTT
NA	TRBJ2-2	TRBD1	TRBV3-1/TRBV3-2	CATRQGVNTGELFF	TGTGCCACACGACAGGGAGTGAACACCGGGGAGCTGTTTTTT
NA	TRBJ2-3	NA	TRBV3-1/TRBV3-2	CASSQEAVTQYF	TGTGCCAGCAGCCAAGAAGCGGTTACGCAGTATTTT
NA	TRBJ1-5	NA	TRBV6-5	CASSYSRSQPQHF	TGTGCCAGCAGTTACTCTCGAAGCCAGCCCCAGCATTTT
NA	TRBJ2-2	NA	TRBV2	CASTPSANTGELFF	TGTGCCAGCACCCCCTCAGCGAACACCGGGGAGCTGTTTTTT
NA	TRBJ2-7	NA	TRBV5-4	CASSLAGQGSYEQYF	TGTGCCAGCAGCTTGGCAGGCCAGGGGTCCTACGAGCAGTACTTC
NA	TRBJ2-2	TRBD1	TRBV19	CATRTGGNTGELFF	TGTGCCACCCGGACAGGGGGGAATACCGGGGAGCTGTTTTTT
NA	TRBJ1-1	NA	TRBV5-4	CASSSTGYEAFF	TGTGCCAGCAGCTCGACTGGGTATGAAGCTTTCTTT
NA	TRBJ2-1	TRBD2	TRBV7-2	CASSIVSGRGNEQFF	TGTGCCAGCAGCATTGTGAGCGGGAGAGGGAATGAGCAGTTCTTC
NA	TRBJ2-7	NA	TRBV3-1/TRBV3-2	CASSQVGGIEQYF	TGTGCCAGCAGCCAAGTCGGAGGGATTGAGCAGTACTTC
once	TRBJ2-1	TRBD2	TRBV4-3	CASSQDPTSGARGEQFF	TGCGCCAGCAGCCAAGACCCGACTAGCGGGGCAAGGGGTGAGCAGTTCTTC
NA	TRBJ1-1	NA	TRBV28	CASSSGNIPYTEAFF	TGTGCCAGCAGTTCAGGGAACATCCCCTACACTGAAGCTTTCTTT
few	TRBJ2-5	TRBD2	TRBV5-1	CASSRGASGGNPQETQYF	TGCGCCAGCAGCAGAGGGGCTAGCGGGGGGAACCCCCAAGAGACCCAGTACTTC
NA	TRBJ1-2	NA	TRBV12-3/TRBV12-4	CATTNYGYTF	TGTGCGACTACTAACTATGGCTACACCTTC
NA	TRBJ1-3	NA	TRBV15	CATSLDTSGNTIYF	TGTGCCACCAGCCTCGACACCTCTGGAAACACCATATATTTT
NA	TRBJ2-3	TRBD1	TRBV10-3	CAYGQGADTQYF	TGTGCCTACGGACAGGGTGCAGATACGCAGTATTTT
NA	TRBJ1-1	TRBD1	TRBV4-1	CASSQGQGPLNTEAFF	TGCGCCAGCAGCCAAGGACAGGGGCCCCTGAACACTGAAGCTTTCTTT
NA	TRBJ1-4	TRBD1	TRBV27	CASSSGQQNEKLFF	TGTGCCAGCAGTTCGGGACAGCAGAATGAAAAACTGTTTTTT
NA	TRBJ2-2	NA	TRBV5-1	CASSFKTANTGELFF	TGCGCCAGCAGCTTTAAGACTGCTAACACCGGGGAGCTGTTTTTT
NA	TRBJ1-2	NA	TRBV28	CASSRDYGYTF	TGTGCCAGCAGCCGGGACTATGGCTACACCTTC
NA	TRBJ2-6	TRBD1	TRBV7-9	CASSFLPGQGRSGANVLTF	TGTGCCAGCAGCTTTTTACCGGGACAGGGGCGCTCTGGGGCCAACGTCCTGACTTTC